One sample yielded the 18 T cell receptor beta chains listed below, sequenced in a study of blood T cell repertoires in COVID-19. Produced via immunoSEQ multiplex PCR; TCRdb's table is partial and in-frame only. The sample records some 190,000 clones, about 83% being singletons. Sequencing input: peripheral blood. The receptors stem from a person between 65 and 79 years old with COVID-19, enrolled during active disease.

V and J are TRBV19 and TRBJ2-1; possible D gene TRBD2, 5 bases. Per the germline V gene, CDR1 is LNHDA and CDR2 is SQIVND (reference sequence). The CDR3 loop spans 15 amino acids. V was cut by 10 bases and J by 0 bases, with 16 bases left in between. The CDR3 sequence is CATTKRKSSYNEQFF. The CDR3, as DNA: TGTGCCACCACTAAGCGGAAGTCCTCCTACAATGAGCAGTTCTTC.

The chain links TRBV18 to TRBJ2-3; 10 bases map to TRBD2. The ends lost 6 bases at V and 2 bases at J; junction bases unmatched: 8. Germline CDR1 KGHSH, CDR2 LQKENI. The CDR3 is 16 residues long. DNA of the CDR3: TGTGCCAGCTCCCCATCTAGCGGGAGACCCACAGATACGCAGTATTTT. Its protein product is CASSPSSGRPTDTQYF.

V gene TRBV5-6 combines with J gene TRBJ2-3; 9 nucleotides match TRBD1. CDR1 is SGHDT, CDR2 YYEEEE, per germline. CDR3 length equals 16 residues. J gave up 4 bases and V 4 bases, and 10 bases lay outside the gene matches. The CDR3 nucleotides read TGTGCCAGCAGCCGGGGAGGGGGACAGGGATCAGATACGCAGTATTTT. Amino acids: CASSRGGGQGSDTQYF. Variable domain in full (rest from reference TRBV5-6 and TRBJ2-3): DAGVTQSPTHLIKTRGQQVTLRCSPKSGHDTVSWYQQALGQGPQFIFQYYEEEERQRGNFPDRFSGHQFPNYSSELNVNALLLGDSALYLCASSRGGGQGSDTQYFGPGTRLTVL.

V usage is TRBV5-1 and J usage is TRBJ1-5; 7 bases are a match to TRBD1. The CDR3 extends over 14 amino acids. V shed 4 bases and J 6 bases; nucleotides not matched to a gene: 7. Germline CDR1 SGHRS, CDR2 YFSETQ. The CDR3 spells CASSETGAGQPQHF. DNA for the CDR3: TGCGCCAGCAGCGAAACAGGGGCGGGTCAGCCCCAGCATTTT. The entire variable domain, with the rest obtained from reference TRBV5-1 and TRBJ1-5, is as follows: KAGVTQTPRYLIKTRGQQVTLSCSPISGHRSVSWYQQTPGQGLQFLFEYFSETQRNKGNFPGRFSGRQFSNSRSEMNVSTLELGDSALYLCASSETGAGQPQHFGDGTRLSIL.

The genes are TRBV10-3 and TRBJ1-2; 7 nucleotides align to TRBD1. Trimming took 3 bases from V and 4 from J; bases not matched to a gene: 11. The length of the CDR3 is 16 residues. Per the germline V gene, CDR1 is ENHRY and CDR2 is SYGVKD. CDR3 DNA: TGTGCCATCAGTGAACGACTCCCGGGACAGAGCTATGGCTACACCTTC. Protein sequence: CAISERLPGQSYGYTF.

This clone was picked up one time. The chain couples TRBV7-9 to TRBJ2-1; 11 bases align to TRBD2. The CDR3 totals 17 residues. After removal of 2 bases from V and 5 bases from J, the junction contained 8 bases not matched to a gene. Germline CDR1 reads SEHNR; CDR2 reads FQNEAQ (reference sequence). CDR3 coding DNA: TGTGCCAGCAGCTTATTAACTAGCGGGAGTGTCGACAATGAGCAGTTCTTC. It codes for CASSLLTSGSVDNEQFF. The full variable domain, with the rest looked up from reference TRBV7-9 and TRBJ2-1, is DTGVSQNPRHKITKRGQNVTFRCDPISEHNRLYWYRQTLGQGPEFLTYFQNEAQLEKSRLLSDRFSAERPKGSFSTLEIQRTEQGDSAMYLCASSLLTSGSVDNEQFFGPGTRLTVL.

This clone was detected once. This chain connects TRBV19 to TRBJ1-4, with a weak D call TRBD1 (5 bases). Germline V gene data show CDR1 as LNHDA and CDR2 as SQIVND (reference sequence). The CDR3 spans 13 residues. Between the trimmed V and J ends, which lost 7 bases and 7 bases, there was a span of 13 bases. Here the CDR3 reads CASNSGLGEKLFF. DNA for the CDR3: TGTGCCAGTAATTCAGGGCTCGGTGAAAAACTGTTTTTT.

As regards this clone: Because the CDR3's place on the DNA is in doubt, the DNA is left out and the CDR3 is given as listed by TCRdb. J is TRBJ2-7 and V is TRBV6-5; TRBD1 was called by the table and not checked on the DNA. CDR1 and CDR2 (germline): MNHEY, SVGAGI. The CDR3 has 15 amino acids, counting both end residues. The CDR3 loop reads CASSSSTGHSYEQYF.

This clone came up once. The rearrangement links TRBV6-1 to TRBJ1-1; D remains ambiguous. Germline loops: CDR1 MNHNS, CDR2 SASEGT. The V end lost 2 bases, the J end lost 0 bases, and 4 bases lay between the germline ends. This CDR3 has 13 amino acids. The CDR3 sequence: CASSENMNTEAFF. The CDR3 nucleotides are TGTGCCAGCAGTGAAAACATGAACACTGAAGCTTTCTTT.

The J gene is TRBJ1-2, the V gene TRBV19; 8 nucleotides line up with TRBD1. The CDR3 runs 14 residues. V gave up 5 bases and J gave up 2 bases; unmatched junction bases: 4. CDR1 is LNHDA and CDR2 is SQIVND in the germline V gene (reference sequence). CDR3 nucleotide sequence: TGTGCCAGTAGTCCAACAGGGGGAAACTATGGCTACACCTTC. Encoded protein: CASSPTGGNYGYTF.

The chain combines TRBV2 with TRBJ1-2; D is possibly TRBD1 (6 bases). The V and J ends lost 2 bases and 7 bases respectively, with 8 bases between them. The CDR3 is 12 amino acids. Germline lookup yields CDR1 SNHLY and CDR2 FYNNEI. The CDR3 loop reads CASSEQGLGYTF. The CDR3 DNA reads as TGTGCCAGCAGTGAACAGGGGCTTGGCTACACCTTC.

The chain joins TRBV20-1 to TRBJ2-1; D possibly corresponds to TRBD2 (5 bases). The V gene lost 6 bases and the J gene lost 8 bases, with 11 bases spanning the gap. Looked up from germline, CDR1 is DFQATT and CDR2 is SNEGSKA (reference sequence). The CDR3 is made up of 11 amino acids. The CDR3 bases are TGCAGTGCAAAACTAGTCTATGAGCAGTTCTTC. Protein sequence: CSAKLVYEQFF.

The V and J genes are TRBV4-1 and TRBJ2-2, with D tentatively TRBD2 (5 bases). V was cut by 1 base and J by 3 bases, with 9 bases left in between. Germline assignment: CDR1 MGHRA and CDR2 YSYEKL. The length of the CDR3 is 15 residues. CDR3 coding DNA: TGCGCCAGCAGCCAAGTATGGGGAGACACCGGGGAGCTGTTTTTT. Residues: CASSQVWGDTGELFF.

The chain uses TRBV7-2 and TRBJ1-2; unclear D gene. V was shortened by 5 bases and J by 0 bases, with 16 bases between the two germline ends. Germline CDR1 and CDR2: SGHTA and FQGNSA. There are 16 residues in the CDR3. CDR3 coding DNA: TGTGCCAGCAGCACAAGACGGGGAATTTCTAACTATGGCTACACCTTC. Its protein is CASSTRRGISNYGYTF.

This sequence joins TRBV3-1 (or the pseudogene TRBV3-2) and TRBJ1-2, with 9 bases aligning to TRBD1. The junction had 6 bases not matched to a gene; V was cut back by 0 bases and J by 7 bases. The CDR3 length is 15 residues. Germline loops: CDR1 LGHDT, CDR2 YNNKEL (reference sequence). As DNA, the CDR3 is TGTGCCAGCAGCCAAGAACAGGGGGCTGCCTCTGGCTACACCTTC. It encodes CASSQEQGAASGYTF.

V and J are TRBV5-1 and TRBJ2-5; 9 positions match TRBD1. Germline V lookup: CDR1 SGHRS, CDR2 YFSETQ. The CDR3 has 15 amino acids. The V gene end was trimmed by 4 bases and the J gene end by 5 bases; junction bases not matched to a gene: 9. CDR3 coding DNA: TGCGCCAGCAGCAGAACAGGGGGCCTTTCGGAGACCCAGTACTTC. Its protein product is CASSRTGGLSETQYF. Together with reference TRBV5-1 and TRBJ2-5, the CDR3 gives the full variable domain: KAGVTQTPRYLIKTRGQQVTLSCSPISGHRSVSWYQQTPGQGLQFLFEYFSETQRNKGNFPGRFSGRQFSNSRSEMNVSTLELGDSALYLCASSRTGGLSETQYFGPGTRLLVL.

The chain couples TRBV7-9 to TRBJ1-6, with D maybe TRBD1 (6 bases). Germline V lookup: CDR1 SEHNR, CDR2 FQNEAQ (reference sequence). The CDR3 loop spans 17 amino acids. V was shortened by 5 bases and J by 8 bases, with 22 bases between the two germline ends. The chain's CDR3 is CASSQPRSGVRDSPLHF. As DNA, the CDR3 is TGTGCCAGCAGCCAACCGAGATCAGGGGTAAGGGATTCACCCCTCCACTTT.

This sequence joins TRBV7-8 and TRBJ2-7; 13 bases line up with TRBD2. Per the germline V gene, CDR1 is SGHVS and CDR2 is FQNEAQ. Trimming at V came to 3 bases and at J to 5 bases, leaving 10 bases not matched to a gene. The CDR3 has 17 amino acids. CDR3 DNA sequence: TGTGCCAGCAGCTTCCGCAATAGACTAGCGGGAGGTAACGAGCAGTACTTC. Its translation: CASSFRNRLAGGNEQYF.